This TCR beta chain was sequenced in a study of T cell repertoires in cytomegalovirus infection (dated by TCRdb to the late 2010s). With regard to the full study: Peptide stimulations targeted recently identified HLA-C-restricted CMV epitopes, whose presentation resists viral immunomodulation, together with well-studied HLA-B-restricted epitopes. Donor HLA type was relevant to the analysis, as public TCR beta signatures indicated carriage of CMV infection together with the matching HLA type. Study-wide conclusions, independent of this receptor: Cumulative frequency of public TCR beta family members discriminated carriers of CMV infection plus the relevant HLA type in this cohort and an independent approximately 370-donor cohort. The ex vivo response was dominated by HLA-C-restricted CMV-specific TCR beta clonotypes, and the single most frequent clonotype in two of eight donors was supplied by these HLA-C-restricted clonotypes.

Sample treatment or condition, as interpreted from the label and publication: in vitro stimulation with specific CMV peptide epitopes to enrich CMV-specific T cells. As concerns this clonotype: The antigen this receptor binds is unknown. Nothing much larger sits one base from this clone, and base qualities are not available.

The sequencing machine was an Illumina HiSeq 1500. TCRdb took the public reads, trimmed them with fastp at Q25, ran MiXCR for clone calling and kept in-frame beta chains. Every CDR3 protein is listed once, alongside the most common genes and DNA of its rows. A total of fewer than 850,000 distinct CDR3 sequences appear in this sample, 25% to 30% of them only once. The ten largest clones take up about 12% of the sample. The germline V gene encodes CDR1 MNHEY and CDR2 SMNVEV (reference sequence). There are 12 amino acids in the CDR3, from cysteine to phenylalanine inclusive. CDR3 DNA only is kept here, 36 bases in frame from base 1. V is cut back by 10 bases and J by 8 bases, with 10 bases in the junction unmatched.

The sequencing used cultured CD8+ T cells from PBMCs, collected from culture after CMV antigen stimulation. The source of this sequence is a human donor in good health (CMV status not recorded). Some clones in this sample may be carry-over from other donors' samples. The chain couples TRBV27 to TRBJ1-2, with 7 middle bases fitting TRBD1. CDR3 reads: CATGDRARGYTF. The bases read TGTGCCACCGGAGACAGGGCCCGAGGCTACACCTTC.